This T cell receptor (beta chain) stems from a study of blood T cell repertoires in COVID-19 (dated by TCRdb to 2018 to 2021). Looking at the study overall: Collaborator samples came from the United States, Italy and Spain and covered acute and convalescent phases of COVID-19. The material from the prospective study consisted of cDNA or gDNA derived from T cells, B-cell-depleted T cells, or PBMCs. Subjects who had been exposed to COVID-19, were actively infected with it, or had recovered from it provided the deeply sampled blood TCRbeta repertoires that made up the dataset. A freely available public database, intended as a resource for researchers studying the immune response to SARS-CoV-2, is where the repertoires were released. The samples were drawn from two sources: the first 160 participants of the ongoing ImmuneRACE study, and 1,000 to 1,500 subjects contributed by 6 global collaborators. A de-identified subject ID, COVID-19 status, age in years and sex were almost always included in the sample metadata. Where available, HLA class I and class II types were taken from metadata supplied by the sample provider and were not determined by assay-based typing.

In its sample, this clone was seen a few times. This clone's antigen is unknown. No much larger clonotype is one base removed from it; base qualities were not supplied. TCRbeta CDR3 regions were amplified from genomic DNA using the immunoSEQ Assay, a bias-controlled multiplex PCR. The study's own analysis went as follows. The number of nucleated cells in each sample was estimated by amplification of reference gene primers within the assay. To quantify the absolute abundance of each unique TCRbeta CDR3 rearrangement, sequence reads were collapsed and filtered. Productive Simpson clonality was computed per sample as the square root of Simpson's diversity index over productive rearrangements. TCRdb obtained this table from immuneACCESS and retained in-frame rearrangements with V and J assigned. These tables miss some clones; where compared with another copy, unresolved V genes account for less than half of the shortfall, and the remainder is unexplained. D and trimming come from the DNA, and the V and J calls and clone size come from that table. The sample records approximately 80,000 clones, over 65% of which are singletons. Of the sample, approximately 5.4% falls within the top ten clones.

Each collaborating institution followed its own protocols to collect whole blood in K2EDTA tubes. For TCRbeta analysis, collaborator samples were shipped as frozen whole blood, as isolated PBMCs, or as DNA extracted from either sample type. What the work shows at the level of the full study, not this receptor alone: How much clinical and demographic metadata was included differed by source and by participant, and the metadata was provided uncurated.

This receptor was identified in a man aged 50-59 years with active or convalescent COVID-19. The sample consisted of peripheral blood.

Here is the DNA: TGTGCCAGCACCCCCGACAGGGGTGAGACCCAGTACTTC. Its protein product is CASTPDRGETQYF. The rearranged segments are TRBV27 and TRBJ2-5; TRBD1 agrees with 8 junctional bases. The CDR3 covers 13 residues, taking in both the cysteine and the phenylalanine. The sequence is cut down to CDR3 DNA, 39 bases in frame from base 1. V loses 7 bases at its end and J loses 5 bases; junction bases beyond the gene matches: 6. Looking up the germline V gene (reference sequence) yields CDR1 MNHEY and CDR2 SMNVEV.